Listed below are T cell receptor beta chains from one sample, sequenced in a study of identical twins. TCRdb fed the 5' RACE reads into MiXCR, producing one record per CDR3 protein. Of about 520,000 distinct CDR3 sequences listed, 20% to 25% are singletons. These records were also assigned to another study, of T cells expressing NK-cell markers.

Material for sequencing was CD4+ T cells sorted from blood. The receptors originated from a young woman in good health. The CDR3 runs from the conserved cysteine through the conserved F or W. Each record gives: D gene, V gene, clone size, J gene, CDR3 DNA, CDR3 protein. A D gene is named only where the DNA matches it firmly. Size values are once, few and many counts, or a class for expanded clones, and some rows have none.

D: NA; V: TRBV5-1; size: many; J: TRBJ2-2; DNA: TGCGCCAGCAGCTCTACCGGGGCCGCTGACACCGGGGAGCTGTTTTTT; CDR3: CASSSTGAADTGELFF
D: NA; V: TRBV10-1; size: many; J: TRBJ2-7; DNA: TGCGCCAGCAGTGAGAACATCCAGGGCGGAACCTACGAGCAGTACTTC; CDR3: CASSENIQGGTYEQYF
D: NA; V: TRBV15; size: few; J: TRBJ1-5; DNA: TGTGCCACCAGCAGAGGGGCAGGGGCGCTGATTCAGCCCCAGCATTTT; CDR3: CATSRGAGALIQPQHF
D: TRBD1; V: TRBV13; size: few; J: TRBJ2-7; DNA: TGTGCCAGCAGCTCACAAACCTCGGGACAGGCGGTCGAGCAGTACTTC; CDR3: CASSSQTSGQAVEQYF
D: NA; V: TRBV18; size: NA; J: TRBJ1-2; DNA: TGTGCCAGCTCACCACCCGGACGGACCGACTATGGCTACACCTTC; CDR3: CASSPPGRTDYGYTF
D: TRBD1; V: TRBV5-6; size: NA; J: TRBJ2-3; DNA: TGTGCCAGCAGCACTCTCGAAGGGGGCCGGGCAGATACGCAGTATTTT; CDR3: CASSTLEGGRADTQYF
D: NA; V: TRBV5-1; size: many; J: TRBJ2-7; DNA: TGCGCCAGCAGCTTGACGGCAGGGAGCTACGAGCAGTACTTC; CDR3: CASSLTAGSYEQYF
D: NA; V: TRBV7-2; size: once; J: TRBJ2-5; DNA: TGTGCCAGCAGACCCTTCGGGAGCCCCATGGGGTTC; CDR3: CASRPFGSPMGF
D: NA; V: TRBV6-2/TRBV6-3; size: NA; J: TRBJ2-7; DNA: TGTGCCAGCGGGAGGAACGTACCGGGGGAGCAGTACTTC; CDR3: CASGRNVPGEQYF
D: TRBD2; V: TRBV10-1; size: NA; J: TRBJ2-3; DNA: TGCGCCAGCAGTTCTAGCGGGACGGCAGATACGCAGTATTTT; CDR3: CASSSSGTADTQYF
D: NA; V: TRBV29-1; size: few; J: TRBJ1-1; DNA: TGCAGCGTTCTCCTCGGGAACACTGAAGCTTTCTTT; CDR3: CSVLLGNTEAFF
D: TRBD1; V: TRBV20-1; size: NA; J: TRBJ1-1; DNA: TGCAGTGCTAGGAGGCCGAAGGGGGCGGAGGTAGCTTTCTTT; CDR3: CSARRPKGAEVAFF